Listed here is a single TCR beta chain. The entry originates in a study of blood T cell repertoires in COVID-19. Germline V gives CDR1 LGHDT, CDR2 YNNKEL (reference sequence). The V segment lost 5 bases and the J segment 3 bases; nucleotides outside the gene matches: 5. This CDR3 contains 15 residues. Clinical history reported by participants formed the basis on which cohorts were assigned. It was within 2 weeks before study entry that exposed participants met a COVID-19 case. Only in-frame clones appear in the TCRdb table, and some are missing; sequencing was by immunoSEQ multiplex PCR. The sample contains 200,000 to 250,000 clones, roughly four fifths of which appear only once.

The material sequenced was PBMCs or T cells enriched from blood (not recorded which). This clonotype originated in a woman between 40 and 55 years old who had been exposed to COVID-19. J is TRBJ1-3 and V is TRBV3-1 (or the pseudogene TRBV3-2); TRBD1 matches 9 bases. The CDR3 loop is CASSSQGAYGNTIYF. The CDR3 coding sequence is TGTGCCAGCAGCTCACAGGGGGCGTATGGAAACACCATATATTTT.